The 13 T cell receptor beta chains in this list originate from one sample, sequenced in a study of T cells in Graves' hyperthyroidism and ophthalmopathy. RNA transcripts were the template for amplifying TCR beta CDR3 regions. First-round RT-PCR with HTBI primers amplified the TCR CDR3 region. TCRdb redid the calling of the multiplex PCR reads with MiXCR, one entry per CDR3 protein. The table shows 300,000 to 450,000 distinct CDR3 sequences, with approximately 13% occurring only once. Sequenced: blood. These receptors were obtained from a man in his thirties or forties with Graves' hyperthyroidism that later progressed to Graves' ophthalmopathy.

The chain joins TRBV19 to TRBJ1-2; D perhaps matches TRBD1 (5 bases). The ends were cut back, 6 bases at V and 8 bases at J, with 13 bases in the middle. Germline CDR1 and CDR2: LNHDA and SQIVND (reference sequence). The length of the CDR3 is 12 residues. This CDR3 reads CASSYQGGGYTF. The CDR3 bases are TGTGCCAGTAGCTACCAGGGAGGGGGCTACACCTTC.

The chain employs TRBV7-2 and TRBJ1-4, with D possibly TRBD1 on 5 matching bases. Between the trimmed V and J ends, which lost 1 base and 12 bases, there was a span of 6 bases. CDR1 is SGHTA and CDR2 is FQGNSA in the germline V gene. The CDR3 covers 11 residues. This CDR3 reads CASSLGGQLFF. The CDR3 DNA follows: TGTGCCAGCAGCTTAGGGGGCCAACTGTTTTTT. The variable domain in full, completed from reference TRBV7-2 and TRBJ1-4, reads GAGVSQSPSNKVTEKGKDVELRCDPISGHTALYWYRQSLGQGLEFLIYFQGNSAPDKSGLPSDRFSAERTGGSVSTLTIQRTQQEDSAVYLCASSLGGQLFFGSGTQLSVL.

Concerning this clonotype: A much larger clone lies a single base off, so this may be a read error. The chain recombines TRBV6-5 with TRBJ1-1, with D hard to call. Germline V gene lookup returns CDR1 MNHEY and CDR2 SVGAGI. This CDR3 spans 10 amino acids. The CDR3 DNA reads as TGTGCCAGCGGTAACACTGAAGCTTCCTTT. As protein: CASGNTEASF.

This clonotype was counted many times. J is TRBJ1-5 and V is TRBV12-3 or TRBV12-4; weak D call: TRBD1 (5 bases). The CDR3 has 14 residues. Trimming stripped 7 bases from V and 3 bases from J, with 13 bases between. CDR3 loop: CASTFGGVNQPQHF. The CDR3 DNA reads as TGTGCCAGCACCTTCGGGGGGGTCAATCAGCCCCAGCATTTT.

The V call is TRBV7-2, the J call TRBJ1-2; 7 bases match TRBD1. V lost 1 base, J lost 5 bases, and 4 bases stayed unmatched. Looked up from germline, CDR1 is SGHTA and CDR2 is FQGNSA. The CDR3 covers 14 residues. The CDR3 here is CASSLVGGEYGYTF. The CDR3 bases are TGTGCCAGCAGCTTAGTAGGGGGCGAGTATGGCTACACCTTC. The variable domain in full, completed from reference TRBV7-2 and TRBJ1-2, reads GAGVSQSPSNKVTEKGKDVELRCDPISGHTALYWYRQSLGQGLEFLIYFQGNSAPDKSGLPSDRFSAERTGGSVSTLTIQRTQQEDSAVYLCASSLVGGEYGYTFGSGTRLTVV.

The genes are TRBV9 and TRBJ1-2, with a weak D call TRBD1 (5 bases). CDR1 is SGDLS and CDR2 is YYNGEE in the germline V gene. This CDR3 region has 15 residues. V was trimmed by 0 bases and J by 3 bases, leaving 12 bases between them. The chain's CDR3 is CASSVGEDTYYGYTF. For the CDR3, the DNA is TGTGCCAGCAGCGTAGGTGAGGACACATACTATGGCTACACCTTC.

In its sample, this clonotype was seen a few times. V usage is TRBV5-1 and J usage is TRBJ2-7; 13 positions match TRBD2. The CDR3 covers 15 residues. Trimming cost V 2 bases and J 3 bases; bases outside gene matches: 2. The germline CDR1 and CDR2 sequences are SGHRS and YFSETQ. CDR3 sequence (DNA): TGCGCCAGCAGCTTTACTAGCGGGGGGGACTACGAGCAGTACTTC. Its translation: CASSFTSGGDYEQYF. The full variable domain, with the rest looked up from reference TRBV5-1 and TRBJ2-7, is KAGVTQTPRYLIKTRGQQVTLSCSPISGHRSVSWYQQTPGQGLQFLFEYFSETQRNKGNFPGRFSGRQFSNSRSEMNVSTLELGDSALYLCASSFTSGGDYEQYFGPGTRLTVT.

This clonotype was found many times. The CDR3 region is CASSGGTGGNTIYF. In DNA, the CDR3 is TGCGCCAGCAGCGGAGGGACAGGCGGAAACACCATATATTTT. The V and J genes are TRBV5-1 and TRBJ1-3; 8 bases align to TRBD1. CDR1 and CDR2 (germline): SGHRS, YFSETQ. This CDR3 is built from 14 residues. V lost 4 bases to trimming and J lost 4 bases; unmatched junction nucleotides: 4.

This clonotype was counted ten times or more. The chain recombines TRBV20-1 with TRBJ1-6; tentative D call: TRBD1 (5 bases). In germline, CDR1 is DFQATT, CDR2 SNEGSKA (reference sequence). CDR3 length: 15 amino acids. The V gene lost 6 bases and the J gene lost 7 bases, with 19 bases spanning the gap. The CDR3 region has the DNA TGCAGTGCCAACACCCGGTCGGGGGGAAATTCACCCCTCCACTTT. This sequence encodes CSANTRSGGNSPLHF.

This clonotype was recorded many times. The chain is built from TRBV2 and TRBJ2-1; 10 bases are shared with TRBD1. J gave up 9 bases and V 8 bases, and 10 bases lay outside the gene matches. CDR1 is SNHLY, CDR2 FYNNEI, per germline. The CDR3 is 14 amino acids. The DNA of the CDR3 is TGTGCCAGCGACCCCGGACAGGGGGTGACTGAGCAGTTCTTC. Protein sequence: CASDPGQGVTEQFF.

This clonotype showed up many times. The rearrangement joins TRBV18 to TRBJ1-5; tentative D call: TRBD1 (6 bases). The CDR3 sequence is 13 residues long. Trimming took off 6 bases at V and 4 bases at J, with 10 bases between the two ends. Germline CDR1 is KGHSH and CDR2 is LQKENI. CDR3 nucleotides: TGTGCCAGCTCCCCTGACAGGAATCAGCCCCAGCATTTT. Translated, it gives CASSPDRNQPQHF.

The chain links TRBV14 to TRBJ2-5; TRBD2 aligns across 12 bases. V lost 3 bases, J lost 1 base, and 9 bases stayed unmatched. Germline assignment: CDR1 SGHDN and CDR2 FVKESK. CDR3 size: 18 residues. The CDR3 DNA sequence: TGTGCCAGCAGCCAGCTTGGACTAGCGGGGACCCTCCAAGAGACCCAGTACTTC. Its protein product is CASSQLGLAGTLQETQYF.

CDR3 in DNA: TGTGCCAGCAGCCCCGCGGGGGATAGCTCTGGAAACACCATATATTTT. Its translation is CASSPAGDSSGNTIYF. The V call is TRBV7-3, the J call TRBJ1-3; TRBD1 is a possible D gene (5 bases). Between the trimmed V and J ends, which lost 5 bases and 0 bases, there was a span of 14 bases. The CDR3 has 16 amino acids. Germline V gene data show CDR1 as SGHTA and CDR2 as FQGTGA.